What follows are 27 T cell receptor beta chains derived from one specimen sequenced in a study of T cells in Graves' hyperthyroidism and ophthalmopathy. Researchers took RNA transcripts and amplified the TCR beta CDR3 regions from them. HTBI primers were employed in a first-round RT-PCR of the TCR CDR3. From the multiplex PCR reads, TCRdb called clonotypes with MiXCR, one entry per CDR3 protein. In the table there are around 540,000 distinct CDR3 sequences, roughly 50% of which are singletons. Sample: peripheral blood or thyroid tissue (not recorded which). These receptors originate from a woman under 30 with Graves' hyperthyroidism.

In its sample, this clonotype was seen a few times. CDR3 coding DNA: TGCAGTGCTAGAGATGCTTGGATCGGCTACACCTTC. This codes for CSARDAWIGYTF. The V gene is TRBV20-1, the J gene TRBJ1-2; D uncertain. The CDR3 has 12 residues. Germline loops: CDR1 DFQATT, CDR2 SNEGSKA (reference sequence). V lost 0 bases and J lost 8, with 10 bases in between.

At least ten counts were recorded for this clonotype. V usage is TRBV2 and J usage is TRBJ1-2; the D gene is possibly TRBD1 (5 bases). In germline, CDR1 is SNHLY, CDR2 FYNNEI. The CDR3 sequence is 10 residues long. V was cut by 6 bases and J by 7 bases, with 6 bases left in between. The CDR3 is CASRGVGYTF. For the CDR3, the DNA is TGTGCCAGCAGGGGGGTTGGCTACACCTTC.

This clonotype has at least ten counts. The CDR3 spells CASSRLAGYAFF. CDR3 coding DNA: TGTGCCAGCAGCAGATTGGCGGGGTATGCTTTCTTT. The chain uses TRBV7-2 and TRBJ1-1, with D uncertain. Germline V gene sequence: CDR1 SGHTA, CDR2 FQGNSA. V gave up 5 bases and J gave up 11 bases, with 15 bases separating them. The CDR3 consists of 12 residues.

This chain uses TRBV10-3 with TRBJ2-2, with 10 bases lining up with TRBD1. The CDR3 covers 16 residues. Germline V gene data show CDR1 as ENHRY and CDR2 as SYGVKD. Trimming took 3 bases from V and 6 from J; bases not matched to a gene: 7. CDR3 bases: TGTGCCATCAGTGAACTCTGGACAGGGGGGTCCGGGGAGCTGTTTTTT. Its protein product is CAISELWTGGSGELFF.

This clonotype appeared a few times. CDR3 nucleotides: TGCAGTGCTAGTATCGGCGGATTCGACACCGGGGAGCTGTTTTTT. This translates into CSASIGGFDTGELFF. The chain employs TRBV20-1 and TRBJ2-2; D unclear. Germline loops: CDR1 DFQATT, CDR2 SNEGSKA (reference sequence). The CDR3 loop spans 15 amino acids. V lost 3 bases to trimming and J lost 3 bases, with 14 bases between them.

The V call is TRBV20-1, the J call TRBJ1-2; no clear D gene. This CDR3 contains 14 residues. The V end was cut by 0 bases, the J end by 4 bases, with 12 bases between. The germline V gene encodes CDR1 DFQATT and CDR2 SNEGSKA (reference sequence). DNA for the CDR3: TGCAGTGCTAGAGACCGACTCCGCGGCTATGGCTACACCTTC. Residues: CSARDRLRGYGYTF.

The CDR3 loop reads CSVPGYSGRANVRETQYF. In DNA form, the CDR3 reads TGCAGCGTCCCAGGGTATAGCGGGAGGGCAAACGTAAGGGAGACCCAGTACTTC. This chain links TRBV29-1 with TRBJ2-5, with TRBD2 matching over 11 bases. Per the germline V gene, CDR1 is SQVTM and CDR2 is ANQGSEA. The CDR3 loop spans 18 amino acids. The J segment lost 5 bases and the V segment lost 6 bases, leaving 20 bases of the junction unmatched.

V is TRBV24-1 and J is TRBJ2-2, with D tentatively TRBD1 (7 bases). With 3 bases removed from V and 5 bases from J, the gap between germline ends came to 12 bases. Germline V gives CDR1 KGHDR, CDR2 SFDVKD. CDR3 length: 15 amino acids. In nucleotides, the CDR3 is TGTGCCACCAGTGATCCGCGGGACAGTACCGGGGAGCTGTTTTTT. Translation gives CATSDPRDSTGELFF.

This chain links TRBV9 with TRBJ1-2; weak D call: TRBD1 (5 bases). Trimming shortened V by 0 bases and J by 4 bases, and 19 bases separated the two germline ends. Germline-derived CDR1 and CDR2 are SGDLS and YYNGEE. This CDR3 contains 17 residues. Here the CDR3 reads CASSVGGHGDVAYGYTF. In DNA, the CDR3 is TGTGCCAGCAGCGTAGGGGGTCATGGGGACGTCGCCTATGGCTACACCTTC.

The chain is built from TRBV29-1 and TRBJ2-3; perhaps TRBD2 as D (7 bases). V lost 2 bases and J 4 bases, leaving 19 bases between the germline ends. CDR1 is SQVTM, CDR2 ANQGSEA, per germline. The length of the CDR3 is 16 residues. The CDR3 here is CSVEQGRGSHADTQYF. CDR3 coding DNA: TGCAGCGTTGAACAGGGGCGGGGGTCGCACGCAGATACGCAGTATTTT.

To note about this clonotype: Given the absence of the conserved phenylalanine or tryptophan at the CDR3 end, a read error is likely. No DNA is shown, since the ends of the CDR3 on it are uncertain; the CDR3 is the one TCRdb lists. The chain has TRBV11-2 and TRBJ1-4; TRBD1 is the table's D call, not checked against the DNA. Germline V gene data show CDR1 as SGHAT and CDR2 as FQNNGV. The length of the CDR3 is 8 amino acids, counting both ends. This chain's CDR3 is CASSFPGG.

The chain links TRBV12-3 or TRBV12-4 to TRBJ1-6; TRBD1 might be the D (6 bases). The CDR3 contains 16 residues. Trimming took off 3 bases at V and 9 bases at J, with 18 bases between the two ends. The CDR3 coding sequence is TGTGCCAGCAGTTTGTGGGACCAGGGGTATGGTTCACCCCTCCACTTT. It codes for CASSLWDQGYGSPLHF.

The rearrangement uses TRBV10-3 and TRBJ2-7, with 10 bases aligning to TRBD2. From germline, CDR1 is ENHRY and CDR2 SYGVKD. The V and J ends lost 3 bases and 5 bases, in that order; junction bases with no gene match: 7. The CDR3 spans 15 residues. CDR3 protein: CAISEGLAGAHEQYF. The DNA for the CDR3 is TGTGCCATCAGTGAAGGGCTAGCGGGAGCCCACGAGCAGTACTTC.

CDR3 nucleotides: TGTGCCACCAGCAGAGAGACTAGCGGGAGGGAGCAGTACTTC. Translated: CATSRETSGREQYF. This chain joins TRBV15 and TRBJ2-7; 13 bases line up with TRBD2. CDR3 length: 14 amino acids. The V gene end was trimmed by 0 bases and the J gene end by 7 bases; junction bases not matched to a gene: 0. Germline loops: CDR1 LNHNV, CDR2 YYDKDF (reference sequence).

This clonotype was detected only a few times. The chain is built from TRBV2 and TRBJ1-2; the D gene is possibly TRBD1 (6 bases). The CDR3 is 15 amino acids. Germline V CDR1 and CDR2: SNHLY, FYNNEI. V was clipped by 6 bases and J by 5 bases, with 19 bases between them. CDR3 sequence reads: CASRKQGGEEYGYTF. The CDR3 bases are TGTGCCAGCAGGAAACAGGGAGGTGAGGAATATGGCTACACCTTC.

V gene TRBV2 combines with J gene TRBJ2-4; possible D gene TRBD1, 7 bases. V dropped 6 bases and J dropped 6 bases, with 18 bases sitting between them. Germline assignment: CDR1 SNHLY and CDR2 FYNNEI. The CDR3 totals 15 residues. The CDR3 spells CASRRQGTGLNIQYF. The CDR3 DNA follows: TGTGCCAGCAGAAGACAGGGCACGGGACTAAACATTCAGTACTTC.

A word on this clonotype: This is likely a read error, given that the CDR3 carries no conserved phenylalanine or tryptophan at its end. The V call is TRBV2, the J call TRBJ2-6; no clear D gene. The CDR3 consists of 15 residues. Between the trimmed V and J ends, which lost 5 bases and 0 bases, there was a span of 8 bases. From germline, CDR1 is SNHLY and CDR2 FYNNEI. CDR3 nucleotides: TGTGCCAGCAGTTACTCGAGCTCTGGGGCCAACGTCCTGACTTTA. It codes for CASSYSSSGANVLTL.

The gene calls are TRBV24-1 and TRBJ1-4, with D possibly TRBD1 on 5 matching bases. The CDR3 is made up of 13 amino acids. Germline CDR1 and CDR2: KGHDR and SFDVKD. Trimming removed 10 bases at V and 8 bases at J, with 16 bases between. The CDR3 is CATSERGGEKLFF. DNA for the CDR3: TGTGCCACGAGCGAGCGGGGCGGGGAAAAACTGTTTTTT.

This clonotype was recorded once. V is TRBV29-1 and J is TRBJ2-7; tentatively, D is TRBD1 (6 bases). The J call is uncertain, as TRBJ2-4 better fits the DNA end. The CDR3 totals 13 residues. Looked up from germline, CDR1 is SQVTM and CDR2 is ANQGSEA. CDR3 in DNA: TGCAGCGTCGGACAGTCTAGCCGAAACATTCAGTACTTC. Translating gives CSVGQSSRNIQYF.

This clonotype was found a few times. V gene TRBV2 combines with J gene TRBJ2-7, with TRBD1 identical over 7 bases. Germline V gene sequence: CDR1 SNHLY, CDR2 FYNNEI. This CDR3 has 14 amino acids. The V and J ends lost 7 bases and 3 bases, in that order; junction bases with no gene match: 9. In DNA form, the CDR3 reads TGTGCCAGCAATCCCAGGGCAGGGGGCTACGAGCAGTACTTC. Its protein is CASNPRAGGYEQYF.

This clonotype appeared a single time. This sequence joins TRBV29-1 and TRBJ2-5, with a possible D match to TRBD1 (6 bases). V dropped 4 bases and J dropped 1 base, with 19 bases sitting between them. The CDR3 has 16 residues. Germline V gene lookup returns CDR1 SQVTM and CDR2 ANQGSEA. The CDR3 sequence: CSVGLPGGRGQETQYF. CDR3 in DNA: TGCAGCGTTGGACTACCTGGGGGCAGGGGCCAAGAGACCCAGTACTTC. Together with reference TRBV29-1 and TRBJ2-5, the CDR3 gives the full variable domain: SAVISQKPSRDICQRGTSLTIQCQVDSQVTMMFWYRQQPGQSLTLIATANQGSEATYESGFVIDKFPISRPNLTFSTLTVSNMSPEDSSIYLCSVGLPGGRGQETQYFGPGTRLLVL.

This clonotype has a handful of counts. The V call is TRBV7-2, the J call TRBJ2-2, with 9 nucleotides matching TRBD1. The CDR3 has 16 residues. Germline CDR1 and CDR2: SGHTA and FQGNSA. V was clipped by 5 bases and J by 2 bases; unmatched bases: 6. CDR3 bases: TGTGCCAGCAGCCCACTGGGACAGGGCAACACCGGGGAGCTGTTTTTT. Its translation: CASSPLGQGNTGELFF. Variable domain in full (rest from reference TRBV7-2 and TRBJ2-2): GAGVSQSPSNKVTEKGKDVELRCDPISGHTALYWYRQSLGQGLEFLIYFQGNSAPDKSGLPSDRFSAERTGGSVSTLTIQRTQQEDSAVYLCASSPLGQGNTGELFFGEGSRLTVL.

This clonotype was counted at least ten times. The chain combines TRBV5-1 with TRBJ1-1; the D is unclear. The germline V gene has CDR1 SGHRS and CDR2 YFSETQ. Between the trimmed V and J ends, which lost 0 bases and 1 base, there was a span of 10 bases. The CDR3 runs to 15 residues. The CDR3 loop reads CASSLGAQKNTEAFF. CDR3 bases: TGCGCCAGCAGCTTGGGCGCGCAGAAGAACACTGAAGCTTTCTTT. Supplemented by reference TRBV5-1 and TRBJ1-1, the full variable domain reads KAGVTQTPRYLIKTRGQQVTLSCSPISGHRSVSWYQQTPGQGLQFLFEYFSETQRNKGNFPGRFSGRQFSNSRSEMNVSTLELGDSALYLCASSLGAQKNTEAFFGQGTRLTVV.

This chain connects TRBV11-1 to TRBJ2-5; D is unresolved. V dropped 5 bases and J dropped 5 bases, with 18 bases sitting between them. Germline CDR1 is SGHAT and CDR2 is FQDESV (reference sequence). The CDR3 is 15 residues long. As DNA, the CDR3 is TGTGCCAGCAGCCCAGTAAATAAGGAAGACGAGACCCAGTACTTC. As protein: CASSPVNKEDETQYF.

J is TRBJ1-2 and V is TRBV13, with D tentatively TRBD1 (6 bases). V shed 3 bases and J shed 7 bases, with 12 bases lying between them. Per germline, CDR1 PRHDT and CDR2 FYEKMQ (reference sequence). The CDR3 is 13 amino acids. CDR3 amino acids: CASSLGQLLGYTF. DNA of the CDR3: TGTGCCAGCAGCTTGGGACAATTGCTTGGCTACACCTTC.

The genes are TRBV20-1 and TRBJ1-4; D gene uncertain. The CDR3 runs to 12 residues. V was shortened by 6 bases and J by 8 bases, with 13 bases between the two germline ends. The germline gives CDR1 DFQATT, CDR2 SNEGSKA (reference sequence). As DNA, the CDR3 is TGCAGTGCCGGAGGAGGCTGGGAAAAACTGTTTTTT. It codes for CSAGGGWEKLFF.

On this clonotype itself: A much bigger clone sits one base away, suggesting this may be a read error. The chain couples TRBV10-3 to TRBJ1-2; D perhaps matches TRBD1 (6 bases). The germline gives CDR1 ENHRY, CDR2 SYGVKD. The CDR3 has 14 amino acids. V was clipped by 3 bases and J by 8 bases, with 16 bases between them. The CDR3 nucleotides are TGTGCCATCAGTGACTCGGCAGGGGCGCAGGGCTACACCTTC. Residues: CAISDSAGAQGYTF.